The 25 T cell receptor beta chains below all came from one sample that was sequenced in a study of CD8 T cells in Susac syndrome. With random hexamers, about 0.5 to 1 ug RNA was reverse transcribed. TCRdb reprocessed the immunoSEQ multiplex PCR reads via MiXCR and lists one record per CDR3 protein. This sample has 130,000 to 150,000 distinct CDR3 sequences; around 94% occur once, and the top ten carry approximately 0.27%. Sequenced input: CD8+ T cells from PBMCs. The receptors come from a human donor in good health.

The V and J genes are TRBV14 and TRBJ2-1, with no clear D. CDR1 and CDR2 (germline): SGHDN, FVKESK. CDR3 length: 16 amino acids. V was clipped by 1 base and J by 0 bases, with 10 bases between them. The CDR3 sequence: CASSQGRAASYNEQFF. The CDR3 DNA reads as TGTGCCAGCAGCCAAGGACGCGCAGCCTCCTACAATGAGCAGTTCTTC.

The chain couples TRBV28 to TRBJ1-5, with 7 bases fitting TRBD1. With 8 bases clipped from V and 0 bases from J, the junction kept 10 bases outside the gene matches. There are 16 residues in the CDR3. CDR1 is MDHEN, CDR2 SYDVKM, per germline. CDR3 protein: CASDRDSFYSNQPQHF. The CDR3 coding sequence is TGTGCCAGCGACAGGGATTCATTTTATAGCAATCAGCCCCAGCATTTT.

This clonotype was counted a single time. This sequence joins TRBV27 and TRBJ2-2, with 7 bases lining up with TRBD1. Unmatched junction bases numbered 10, after V lost 4 bases and J lost 5 bases. CDR1 MNHEY and CDR2 SMNVEV come from the germline V gene (reference sequence). There are 16 residues in the CDR3. The CDR3 DNA sequence: TGTGCCAGCAGTTGGCAAACGGGACAGCTTACCGGGGAGCTGTTTTTT. Amino acid sequence: CASSWQTGQLTGELFF.

The chain has TRBV4-3 and TRBJ2-7; D unclear. The germline V gene has CDR1 LGHNA and CDR2 YSLEER. The CDR3 loop spans 13 amino acids. V shed 2 bases and J shed 0 bases, with 5 bases lying between them. The CDR3 sequence is CASSQYHSYEQYF. The CDR3 nucleotides are TGCGCCAGCAGCCAATATCACTCCTACGAGCAGTACTTC.

The chain employs TRBV10-3 and TRBJ2-3; D might be TRBD1 (5 bases). This CDR3 is built from 10 residues. Germline values: CDR1 ENHRY, CDR2 SYGVKD. Trimming shortened V by 9 bases and J by 4 bases, and 5 bases separated the two germline ends. CDR3 DNA: TGTGCCATAGGGGCAGATACGCAGTATTTT. Translated: CAIGADTQYF.

V is TRBV12-3 or TRBV12-4 and J is TRBJ2-3, with no clear D. Trimming removed 2 bases from V and 6 bases from J, with 6 bases in between. This CDR3 is built from 12 residues. Here the CDR3 reads CASSLTYDTQYF. For the CDR3, the DNA is TGTGCCAGCAGTTTAACCTATGATACGCAGTATTTT.

This clonotype occurred once. This chain joins TRBV24-1 and TRBJ2-2, with D perhaps TRBD2 (6 bases). Germline CDR1 and CDR2: KGHDR and SFDVKD. V lost 4 bases and J lost 4, with 21 bases in between. The CDR3 is made up of 18 amino acids. The CDR3 loop reads CATSDPPRGAGSTGELFF. CDR3 nucleotide sequence: TGTGCCACCAGTGACCCCCCTCGCGGGGCTGGGAGCACCGGGGAGCTGTTTTTT.

The CDR3 DNA is TGTGCCAGCAGTTACGGAAAGGGACGCCCCTACAATGAGCAGTTCTTC. Translating gives CASSYGKGRPYNEQFF. The chain couples TRBV6-5 to TRBJ2-1; D possibly uses TRBD1 or TRBD2 (5 bases each). Trimming left V 2 bases short and J 2 bases short, with 13 bases between. CDR1 is MNHEY and CDR2 is SVGAGI in the germline V gene. The CDR3 spans 16 residues.

The CDR3 coding sequence is TGTGCCAGCAGTTTACTCCAGGGAGGTCAGGAGACCCAGTACTTC. It yields the protein CASSLLQGGQETQYF. This chain links TRBV27 with TRBJ2-5; D is possibly TRBD2 (6 bases). CDR1 and CDR2 from the germline V gene are MNHEY and SMNVEV (reference sequence). The CDR3 is made up of 15 amino acids. Trimming removed 2 bases at V and 5 bases at J, with 15 bases between.

This rearrangement joins TRBV7-2 to TRBJ2-5; 13 nucleotides align to TRBD2. Germline loops: CDR1 SGHTA, CDR2 FQGNSA. After removal of 0 bases from V and 5 bases from J, the junction contained 6 bases not matched to a gene. The CDR3 runs 17 residues. This CDR3 is CASSLALAGGPVETQYF. CDR3 nucleotides: TGTGCCAGCAGCTTAGCACTAGCGGGAGGGCCCGTGGAGACCCAGTACTTC.

This chain uses TRBV20-1 with TRBJ1-4; the match to TRBD1 covers 8 bases. V shed 2 bases and J 2 bases; nucleotides not matched to a gene: 7. Per the germline V gene, CDR1 is DFQATT and CDR2 is SNEGSKA (reference sequence). The CDR3 covers 16 residues. The DNA for the CDR3 is TGCAGTGCTAGATCGGGACAGGAGGTCACTAATGAAAAACTGTTTTTT. Protein sequence: CSARSGQEVTNEKLFF.

V gene TRBV28 combines with J gene TRBJ2-7; D ambiguous. Trimming shortened V by 4 bases and J by 3 bases, and 10 bases separated the two germline ends. Germline V lookup: CDR1 MDHEN, CDR2 SYDVKM. The CDR3 has 13 residues. The CDR3 region has the DNA TGTGCCAGCAGTTCCAACCCGTTCTACGAGCAGTACTTC. This translates into CASSSNPFYEQYF.

This clonotype was detected only once. The chain is built from TRBV29-1 and TRBJ2-1; 10 nucleotides align to TRBD2. The CDR3 runs 14 residues. Per the germline V gene, CDR1 is SQVTM and CDR2 is ANQGSEA. The trim removed 2 bases at V and 3 bases at J, leaving 1 base unmatched. The chain's CDR3 is CSVESGRGYNEQFF. CDR3 nucleotide sequence: TGCAGCGTTGAAAGCGGGAGGGGCTACAATGAGCAGTTCTTC.

J is TRBJ2-1 and V is TRBV9; D remains ambiguous. Trimming shortened V by 0 bases and J by 8 bases, and 6 bases separated the two germline ends. Germline V gives CDR1 SGDLS, CDR2 YYNGEE. The CDR3 has 12 amino acids. CDR3 sequence: CASSVATDEQFF. The CDR3 DNA is TGTGCCAGCAGCGTAGCTACGGATGAGCAGTTCTTC.

The V gene is TRBV4-2, the J gene TRBJ1-1, with a weak D call TRBD1 (6 bases). The CDR3 sequence is 14 residues long. Between the trimmed V and J ends, which lost 3 bases and 2 bases, there was a span of 10 bases. CDR1 and CDR2 from the germline V gene are LGHNA and YNFKEQ. The CDR3 DNA is TGTGCCAGCAGCCACCCAGGGGAAAACACTGAAGCTTTCTTT. It encodes CASSHPGENTEAFF.

V gene TRBV5-1 combines with J gene TRBJ2-2; TRBD1 is a possible D gene (6 bases). CDR3 length: 14 residues. The germline V gene has CDR1 SGHRS and CDR2 YFSETQ. The germline V and J ends were trimmed by 7 bases and 1 base, with 11 bases remaining between them. DNA for the CDR3: TGCGCCAGCCCTCTAGGGGGGAACACCGGGGAGCTGTTTTTT. Translation gives CASPLGGNTGELFF.

This chain uses TRBV24-1 with TRBJ2-7; unclear D gene. CDR3 length equals 11 residues. The germline V gene encodes CDR1 KGHDR and CDR2 SFDVKD. The V end was cut by 1 base, the J end by 6 bases, with 3 bases between. As DNA, the CDR3 is TGTGCCACCAGTGATTTTGTCGAGCAGTACTTC. Translated, it gives CATSDFVEQYF.

The rearrangement uses TRBV3-1 and TRBJ2-2; weak D call: TRBD2 (6 bases). V was shortened by 1 base and J by 2 bases, with 11 bases between the two germline ends. Germline V gene lookup returns CDR1 LGHDT and CDR2 YNNKEL (reference sequence). This CDR3 region has 16 residues. CDR3 DNA sequence: TGTGCCAGCAGCCAAGCAGCGGGTACCAACACCGGGGAGCTGTTTTTT. It translates to CASSQAAGTNTGELFF.

The chain employs TRBV5-1 and TRBJ1-5; no clear D. From germline, CDR1 is SGHRS and CDR2 YFSETQ. This CDR3 has 15 residues. Trimming pared 4 bases from V and 0 bases from J, leaving 11 bases between. The CDR3 reads CASSLSGVSNQPQHF. CDR3 nucleotide sequence: TGCGCCAGCAGCCTATCCGGAGTTAGCAATCAGCCCCAGCATTTT.

The V and J genes are TRBV12-3 or TRBV12-4 and TRBJ1-5; D is unresolved. Trimming cost V 9 bases and J 2 bases, with 17 bases left between them. There are 15 residues in the CDR3. This CDR3 is CASSNPSAGNQPQHF. DNA for the CDR3: TGTGCCAGTTCAAATCCGTCCGCTGGCAATCAGCCCCAGCATTTT.

The chain joins TRBV6-2 or TRBV6-3 to TRBJ2-3; D may match TRBD1 or TRBD2 (6 bases each). Germline assignment: CDR1 MNHEY and CDR2 SVGEGT. The CDR3 extends over 14 amino acids. The germline V and J ends were trimmed by 6 bases and 11 bases, with 21 bases remaining between them. The CDR3 nucleotides are TGTGCCAGCAGCCCCCGGACAGAGCTCGGGGGGCAGTATTTT. It codes for CASSPRTELGGQYF.

The rearrangement links TRBV4-2 to TRBJ1-2; D ambiguous. V was cut by 3 bases and J by 2 bases, with 16 bases left in between. This CDR3 is 16 amino acids long. CDR1 is LGHNA and CDR2 is YNFKEQ in the germline V gene. This CDR3 reads CASSQRYGENNYGYTF. CDR3 bases: TGTGCCAGCAGCCAGAGGTACGGGGAGAACAACTATGGCTACACCTTC.

The chain links TRBV11-1 to TRBJ2-1; no reliable D call. Trimming removed 2 bases at V and 4 bases at J, with 9 bases between. The V gene's germline CDR1 is SGHAT and CDR2 FQDESV (reference sequence). The CDR3 sequence is 14 residues long. As DNA, the CDR3 is TGTGCCAGCAGCTTACCAAAGGCTTACAATGAGCAGTTCTTC. Protein: CASSLPKAYNEQFF.

The chain has TRBV7-9 and TRBJ2-3; the D is unclear. Trimming pared 6 bases from V and 4 bases from J, leaving 8 bases between. The CDR3 extends over 12 amino acids. Germline loops: CDR1 SEHNR, CDR2 FQNEAQ (reference sequence). CDR3 amino acids: CASRRVADTQYF. CDR3 nucleotides: TGTGCCAGCAGACGAGTGGCAGATACGCAGTATTTT.

This sequence joins TRBV15 and TRBJ2-5; 8 nucleotides agree with TRBD1. Germline loops: CDR1 LNHNV, CDR2 YYDKDF (reference sequence). Trimming removed 5 bases from V and 4 bases from J; junction bases left unmatched: 3. The CDR3 runs to 13 residues. CDR3 loop: CATSGDRGETQYF. DNA for the CDR3: TGTGCCACCAGCGGTGACAGGGGAGAGACCCAGTACTTC.